A selection of T cell receptor beta chains follows, all from one sample in a study of T cells in localized non-small cell lung cancer. Profiled with immunoSEQ multiplex PCR; TCRdb holds only in-frame clones, not every one. The data show approximately 1,000 clones, 35% to 45% seen once. Here the sequenced sample was normal lung tissue next to the tumor, taken before any cancer treatment. The receptor set was obtained from a man between 40 and 69 years old with stage III lung adenocarcinoma. Each CDR3 is given with its conserved first and last residue. A D gene is named only where the DNA matches it firmly. Some rows have no size entry. The others give once, few or many, or a class for an expanded clone.

clone size,J gene,V gene,D gene,CDR3 DNA,CDR3 protein
few,TRBJ2-7,TRBV6-8,-,TGTGCCAGCAGTTACTCGAGTAGTCACTCCTACGAGCAGTACTTC,CASSYSSSHSYEQYF
few,TRBJ1-3,TRBV14,-,TGTGCCAGCAGCCAAGTGGTCGGGGCTCACACCATATATTTT,CASSQVVGAHTIYF
few,TRBJ2-1,TRBV6-8,TRBD2,TGTGCCATCAGTCAAGCGGGGGGCGATGAGCAGTTCTTC,CAISQAGGDEQFF
few,TRBJ1-1,TRBV5-1,-,TGCGCCAGCAGCTTGGACCCCAGACTCTCTGAAGCTTTCTTT,CASSLDPRLSEAFF
few,TRBJ2-5,TRBV9,-,TGTGCCAGCAGCGTAGGGCTTAGCGTTAAAGAGACCCAGTACTTC,CASSVGLSVKETQYF
-,TRBJ2-7,TRBV12-2,-,TGTGCAAGTCGCTTAGCCGAGCGGGGTAGCTCCTACGAGCAGTACTTC,CASRLAERGSSYEQYF
-,TRBJ2-7,TRBV6-4,TRBD2,TGTGCCATCAGCCCGGGACTAGGGGACTACGAGCAGTACTTC,CAISPGLGDYEQYF
medium-sized,TRBJ2-3,TRBV11-3,TRBD2,TGTGCCAGCAGCTTCCGACTAGCGGGGGTGGATACGCAGTATTTT,CASSFRLAGVDTQYF
-,TRBJ2-3,TRBV6-8,-,TGTGCCAGCAGTGTCCGCAGGCGGTTGGCAGATACGCAGTATTTT,CASSVRRRLADTQYF
few,TRBJ2-7,TRBV6-1,-,TGTGCCAGCAGTGAAGGTGGAAACGACAAGCAGTACTTC,CASSEGGNDKQYF
few,TRBJ1-1,TRBV7-4,TRBD1,TGTGCCAGCAGCCCGGACAGGCGGACTGAAGCTTTCTTT,CASSPDRRTEAFF
large,TRBJ1-2,TRBV9,-,TGTGCCAGCAGCGTAGTCGGGGATTGGCGAGGCTACACCTTC,CASSVVGDWRGYTF
medium-sized,TRBJ1-6,TRBV9,-,TGTGCCAGCAGCGTGAGGGGTGGCCATTCACCCCTCCACTTT,CASSVRGGHSPLHF
few,TRBJ1-1,TRBV10-1,-,TGCGCCAGCAGTGATTACAGATCATTGAACACTGAAGCTTTCTTT,CASSDYRSLNTEAFF
-,TRBJ2-3,TRBV5-1,-,TGCGCCAGCAGCGTGGGACAAACCACAGATACGCAGTATTTT,CASSVGQTTDTQYF
-,TRBJ2-2,TRBV19,-,TGTGCCAGTACCCTGGAGCCCGCCGGGGAGCTGTTTTTT,CASTLEPAGELFF
-,TRBJ1-2,TRBV19,-,TGTGCTAGTAGTATTCCCGGCCGCTATGGCTACACCTTC,CASSIPGRYGYTF
-,TRBJ1-2,TRBV30,TRBD1,TGTGCCTGGGATCCCGGGACAGGGGTTTATGGCTACACCTTC,CAWDPGTGVYGYTF
-,TRBJ1-1,TRBV18,TRBD1,TGTGCCAGCTCATGGCGGACAGGTCTTCCTGAAGCTTTCTTT,CASSWRTGLPEAFF
-,TRBJ2-1,TRBV9,-,TGTGCCAGCAGTTTTATACTTAACAATGAGCAGTTCTTC,CASSFILNNEQFF
large,TRBJ1-5,TRBV11-3,-,TGTGCCAGCAGCTTTTCACAACCCAATCAGCCCCAGCATTTT,CASSFSQPNQPQHF
-,TRBJ2-3,TRBV6-8,TRBD2,TGTGCCAGCAGTTACGGACTAGCGGGGTCAGATACGCAGTATTTT,CASSYGLAGSDTQYF
few,TRBJ2-1,TRBV6-8,-,TGTGCCAGCACAATGGCAGGGGATTTTGGTAATGAGCAGTTCTTC,CASTMAGDFGNEQFF
-,TRBJ2-7,TRBV6-8,-,TGTGCCAGCAGTTACAGGGGTCGTAGCGACGAGCAGTACTTC,CASSYRGRSDEQYF
-,TRBJ1-4,TRBV30,-,TGTGCCTGGAGTGGCTATAGGGCAGGCTCCTTACTTACTAATGAAAAACTGTTTTTT,CAWSGYRAGSLLTNEKLFF
few,TRBJ2-3,TRBV28,TRBD2,TGTGCCAGCAGTTTTGTAGCGGGGACAGATACGCAGTATTTT,CASSFVAGTDTQYF
-,TRBJ2-4,TRBV19,TRBD2,TGTGCCAGTAGTATCGGGACTAACAAAAACATTCAGTACTTC,CASSIGTNKNIQYF